The TCR beta chain under discussion was sequenced for a study of T cell repertoires in cytomegalovirus infection. In the study overall: CMV infection and matching HLA type were both indicated by public TCR beta signatures.

TCRdb recomputed calls from the reads with MiXCR, one row per CDR3 protein. The data contain more than 250,000 distinct CDR3 sequences, roughly 25% of them singletons. The CDR3 is 16 amino acids. V lost 1 base to trimming and J lost 1 base; unmatched junction nucleotides: 5. Germline V gene sequence: CDR1 SGHNT, CDR2 YYREEE (reference sequence). A word on this clonotype: No antigen is known for it.

The source material was cultured PBMCs, sampled from culture after CMV antigen stimulation. The V and J genes are TRBV5-4 and TRBJ2-3, with 8 bases lining up with TRBD2. The receptor's source is a human donor in good health (CMV status not recorded). Some clones in this sample may be carry-over from other donors' samples. The CDR3 loop is CASSLSSGGGTDTQYF. As DNA, the CDR3 is TGTGCCAGCAGCTTGTCGTCGGGAGGGGGCACAGATACGCAGTATTTT.